These 27 T cell receptor beta chains were all obtained from the same sample, sequenced in a study of cytomegalovirus exposure and HLA in healthy donors. The PCR was carried out with 60 Vbeta primers and 13 Jbeta primers. Only in-frame clones appear in the TCRdb table, and some are missing; sequencing was by immunoSEQ multiplex PCR. The top ten clones hold around 7% of a sample with about 140,000 clones, less than 85% of them seen once. The sequenced sample was PBMCs. These receptors all stem from a man aged 35 to 55 in good health and CMV-seropositive.

This clone was observed a single time. The chain has TRBV25-1 and TRBJ1-5; 7 bases are a match to TRBD1. CDR3 length: 13 amino acids. Unmatched junction bases numbered 8, after V lost 8 bases and J lost 7 bases. The germline V gene encodes CDR1 MGHDK and CDR2 SYGVNS. The CDR3, as DNA: TGTGCCAGCCCGACAGGGTTTCTGCAGCCCCAGCATTTT. Its protein product is CASPTGFLQPQHF.

This clone was detected a few times. The chain joins TRBV28 to TRBJ1-4, with D possibly matching TRBD1 (6 bases). Germline V gives CDR1 MDHEN, CDR2 SYDVKM. Between the trimmed V and J ends, which lost 4 bases and 1 base, there was a span of 10 bases. The CDR3 has 15 residues. Written as DNA, the CDR3 is TGTGCCAGCAGTTCACAGGGCCTAACTAATGAAAAACTGTTTTTT. It specifies CASSSQGLTNEKLFF.

CDR3 nucleotide sequence: TGTGCCAGCAAAAAAAGAGGGCAAGGTGGCCAGCCCCAGCATTTT. This codes for CASKKRGQGGQPQHF. The genes are TRBV6-5 and TRBJ1-5; D is unclear. The V end lost 7 bases, the J end lost 7 bases, and 20 bases lay between the germline ends. The V gene's germline CDR1 is MNHEY and CDR2 SVGAGI. This CDR3 contains 15 residues.

The V gene is TRBV9, the J gene TRBJ2-3; 12 bases fit TRBD2. The CDR3 length is 15 residues. With 0 bases clipped from V and 4 bases from J, the junction kept 0 bases outside the gene matches. Per the germline V gene, CDR1 is SGDLS and CDR2 is YYNGEE. CDR3 protein: CASSVASGRADTQYF. The CDR3, as DNA: TGTGCCAGCAGCGTAGCTAGCGGGAGGGCAGATACGCAGTATTTT. The full variable domain, in which reference TRBV9 and TRBJ2-3 provide the parts outside the CDR3, is DSGVTQTPKHLITATGQRVTLRCSPRSGDLSVYWYQQSLDQGLQFLIQYYNGEERAKGNILERFSAQQFPDLHSELNLSSLELGDSALYFCASSVASGRADTQYFGPGTRLTVL.

V gene TRBV5-1 combines with J gene TRBJ2-3; D might be TRBD2 (5 bases). The V gene lost 2 bases and the J gene lost 0 bases, with 7 bases spanning the gap. This CDR3 is built from 14 residues. The germline V gene encodes CDR1 SGHRS and CDR2 YFSETQ. The CDR3 spells CASSFRGSTDTQYF. The CDR3 region has the DNA TGCGCCAGCAGCTTTCGGGGAAGCACAGATACGCAGTATTTT.

The V gene is TRBV6-1, the J gene TRBJ1-4, with 8 bases aligning to TRBD1. The CDR3 is 18 residues long. Germline V gives CDR1 MNHNS, CDR2 SASEGT. V shed 3 bases and J 0 bases; nucleotides not matched to a gene: 9. CDR3 DNA sequence: TGTGCCAGCAGTGATAACCGGGACAGGCTTGCAACTAATGAAAAACTGTTTTTT. Its translation is CASSDNRDRLATNEKLFF.

In this sample, this clone turned up a few times. This chain connects TRBV7-2 to TRBJ2-7; 10 bases fit TRBD1. The germline CDR1 and CDR2 sequences are SGHTA and FQGNSA. J lost 7 bases, V lost 6 bases, and 12 bases had no gene match. This CDR3 region has 15 residues. CDR3 coding DNA: TGTGCCAGCAGTTTCCAAGACAGGGGGCAAAGTGAGCAGTACTTC. Its translation is CASSFQDRGQSEQYF.

The CDR3 DNA reads TGTGCCAGCTCACCACTTCCAGGGGGCCCATCTAACTATGGCTACACCTTC. This translates into CASSPLPGGPSNYGYTF. The chain recombines TRBV18 with TRBJ1-2, with 8 positions matching TRBD1. Trimming took 1 base from V and 0 from J; bases not matched to a gene: 7. Germline CDR1 KGHSH, CDR2 LQKENI. The CDR3 is made up of 17 amino acids.

The chain employs TRBV4-3 and TRBJ2-7, with 11 bases matching TRBD1. The CDR3 is 18 residues long. V gave up 4 bases and J gave up 7 bases; unmatched junction bases: 18. From germline, CDR1 is LGHNA and CDR2 YSLEER. The CDR3 coding sequence is TGCGCCAGCAGCCTATCGGCCTACCAGGACAGGGGGCAGGAGGAGCAGTACTTC. Its protein is CASSLSAYQDRGQEEQYF.

The chain combines TRBV5-4 with TRBJ2-7; 8 bases are a match to TRBD1. This CDR3 spans 15 amino acids. From germline, CDR1 is SGHNT and CDR2 YYREEE (reference sequence). With V trimmed by 1 base and J by 5 bases, 8 bases remained unmatched. The CDR3 nucleotides read TGTGCCAGCAGCTTGCGGACAGGGACGGCCAACGAGCAGTACTTC. This sequence encodes CASSLRTGTANEQYF.

The chain joins TRBV6-6 to TRBJ2-1; possible D gene TRBD2, 6 bases. The CDR3 has 15 amino acids. Trimming removed 2 bases from V and 2 bases from J, with 10 bases in between. In germline, CDR1 is MNHNY, CDR2 SVGAGI (reference sequence). This CDR3 is CASSYAGGAYNEQFF. CDR3 sequence (DNA): TGTGCCAGCAGTTACGCCGGCGGGGCCTACAATGAGCAGTTCTTC.

This sequence joins TRBV7-8 and TRBJ2-1; 9 bases line up with TRBD2. The CDR3 length is 18 residues. Germline V gene lookup returns CDR1 SGHVS and CDR2 FQNEAQ. V gave up 2 bases and J gave up 0 bases; unmatched junction bases: 8. DNA of the CDR3: TGTGCCAGCAGCTTAACAGGACTAGCGTTGAGCTCCTACAATGAGCAGTTCTTC. Amino acid sequence: CASSLTGLALSSYNEQFF.

The chain recombines TRBV2 with TRBJ1-1, with TRBD1 matching over 7 bases. CDR1 is SNHLY and CDR2 is FYNNEI in the germline V gene. CDR3 length equals 15 residues. V dropped 6 bases and J dropped 6; count of bases not matched to a gene: 13. The DNA for the CDR3 is TGTGCCAGCAGCCCAAGGGACAGTCTGAGCGCTGAAGCTTTCTTT. This encodes CASSPRDSLSAEAFF.

The chain has TRBV19 and TRBJ2-2, with D possibly being TRBD1 (6 bases). CDR1 is LNHDA and CDR2 is SQIVND in the germline V gene (reference sequence). Trimming took off 7 bases at V and 3 bases at J, with 12 bases between the two ends. The CDR3 has 14 residues. The CDR3 reads CASTPGADTGELFF. The CDR3 DNA follows: TGTGCCAGTACCCCAGGGGCGGACACCGGGGAGCTGTTTTTT.

The CDR3 reads CSGGQGRGYEQYF. The CDR3 coding sequence is TGCAGCGGAGGACAGGGAAGGGGGTACGAGCAGTACTTC. The chain has TRBV29-1 and TRBJ2-7, with TRBD1 matching over 8 bases. Germline trimming cut 7 bases from V and 4 bases from J; bases unmatched to any gene: 9. From germline, CDR1 is SQVTM and CDR2 ANQGSEA. The CDR3 covers 13 residues.

The CDR3 nucleotides read TGTGCCAGCAGCCGCGGATCGACTGTGAACCCATTAGCTAACTATGGCTACACCTTC. This gives the protein CASSRGSTVNPLANYGYTF. The rearrangement uses TRBV7-8 and TRBJ1-2; no clear D. Trimming removed 5 bases at V and 0 bases at J, with 25 bases between. The germline V gene has CDR1 SGHVS and CDR2 FQNEAQ. The CDR3 is 19 amino acids.

The V call is TRBV5-5, the J call TRBJ2-2, with a tentative D call TRBD2 (6 bases). CDR1 SGHKS and CDR2 YYEKEE come from the germline V gene (reference sequence). The germline V and J ends were trimmed by 0 bases and 6 bases, with 9 bases remaining between them. The CDR3 is made up of 14 amino acids. This chain's CDR3 is CASSLVPGAGELFF. DNA of the CDR3: TGTGCCAGCAGCTTGGTCCCGGGAGCCGGGGAGCTGTTTTTT.

V usage is TRBV19 and J usage is TRBJ1-1; the match to TRBD1 covers 7 bases. Germline trimming cut 7 bases from V and 1 base from J; bases unmatched to any gene: 15. The CDR3 length is 17 residues. Germline lookup yields CDR1 LNHDA and CDR2 SQIVND (reference sequence). The CDR3 bases are TGTGCCAGTAACAACTGGTTCGAGACAGGGTCGAACACTGAAGCTTTCTTT. Protein: CASNNWFETGSNTEAFF. The variable domain in full, completed from reference TRBV19 and TRBJ1-1, reads DGGITQSPKYLFRKEGQNVTLSCEQNLNHDAMYWYRQDPGQGLRLIYYSQIVNDFQKGDIAEGYSVSREKKESFPLTVTSAQKNPTAFYLCASNNWFETGSNTEAFFGQGTRLTVV.

V gene TRBV29-1 combines with J gene TRBJ2-1, with D possibly matching TRBD2 (5 bases). CDR3 length: 14 residues. Trimming cost V 5 bases and J 0 bases, with 11 bases left between them. Germline V CDR1 and CDR2: SQVTM, ANQGSEA. This chain's CDR3 is CSVIPGSSYNEQFF. CDR3 DNA sequence: TGCAGCGTTATACCGGGGAGCTCCTACAATGAGCAGTTCTTC.

The CDR3 reads CASSLHSYEQYF. The CDR3 coding sequence is TGCGCCAGCAGCTTGCATTCCTACGAGCAGTACTTC. This chain uses TRBV5-1 with TRBJ2-7; D ambiguous. V was clipped by 1 base and J by 1 base, with 3 bases between them. Germline V gene lookup returns CDR1 SGHRS and CDR2 YFSETQ. This CDR3 comprises 12 residues.

The count of this clone is one. The chain combines TRBV4-3 with TRBJ2-1, with a possible D match to TRBD2 (5 bases). Trimming left V 0 bases short and J 3 bases short, with 9 bases between. Germline values: CDR1 LGHNA, CDR2 YSLEER. This CDR3 is built from 15 residues. The CDR3 DNA sequence: TGCGCCAGCAGCCAAGATGGACTGGACTACAATGAGCAGTTCTTC. Its translation is CASSQDGLDYNEQFF.

In this sample, this clone turned up once. The V gene is TRBV4-3, the J gene TRBJ1-2; D uncertain. CDR1 and CDR2 (germline): LGHNA, YSLEER. The CDR3 extends over 13 amino acids. With 0 bases removed from V and 7 bases from J, the gap between germline ends came to 9 bases. CDR3 in amino acids: CASSQDRGSGYTF. The CDR3 DNA follows: TGCGCCAGCAGCCAAGATCGAGGGAGTGGCTACACCTTC.

The rearrangement links TRBV5-4 to TRBJ2-6; D remains ambiguous. The CDR3 runs to 16 residues. Trimming shortened V by 2 bases and J by 1 base, and 10 bases separated the two germline ends. Germline CDR1 SGHNT, CDR2 YYREEE (reference sequence). The CDR3 here is CASSLIAVSGANVLTF. CDR3 bases: TGTGCCAGCAGCTTAATTGCGGTTTCTGGGGCCAACGTCCTGACTTTC.

This clone has just a few counts. The chain uses TRBV11-3 and TRBJ2-5, with TRBD1 as a possible D gene (5 bases). Germline values: CDR1 SGHNT, CDR2 YENEEA. The V gene lost 5 bases and the J gene lost 3 bases, with 10 bases spanning the gap. The CDR3 has 13 amino acids. The CDR3, as DNA: TGTGCCAGCAGCCAAGGGGCCGAAGAGACCCAGTACTTC. This gives the protein CASSQGAEETQYF.

This clone has only a few counts. This sequence joins TRBV25-1 and TRBJ1-2; 7 positions agree with TRBD1. The ends lost 3 bases at V and 6 bases at J; junction bases unmatched: 7. The CDR3 has 14 amino acids. The germline V gene has CDR1 MGHDK and CDR2 SYGVNS. CDR3 region: CASSESDRVDGYTF. The DNA of the CDR3 is TGTGCCAGCAGTGAGTCAGACAGGGTGGATGGCTACACCTTC.

This clone was observed once. The chain has TRBV30 and TRBJ1-1; 8 bases match TRBD1. The CDR3 spans 13 residues. Germline-derived CDR1 and CDR2 are GTSNPN and SVGIG (reference sequence). After removal of 3 bases from V and 4 bases from J, the junction contained 4 bases not matched to a gene. CDR3 protein: CAWSQTGGTEAFF. In DNA, the CDR3 is TGTGCCTGGAGCCAAACAGGGGGCACTGAAGCTTTCTTT.

The V call is TRBV4-1, the J call TRBJ2-1; 8 bases agree with TRBD2. Trimming took 4 bases from V and 8 from J; bases not matched to a gene: 4. Germline V gives CDR1 MGHRA, CDR2 YSYEKL. The CDR3 has 13 amino acids. CDR3 in amino acids: CASSRPGGDEQFF. CDR3 bases: TGCGCCAGCAGCCGACCGGGGGGGGATGAGCAGTTCTTC.